What follows is one T cell receptor (beta chain) and its context. Authors' methods: Quantification of nucleated cells was approximated via reference gene primer amplification. Repertoires were generated with immunoSEQ multiplex PCR, while TCRdb's copy carries only in-frame clones and drops some. V and J calls and clone size are given by that table; D and trimming were obtained from the DNA. The sample includes roughly 150,000 clones, over 80% of them seen just once. The data originate from a study of blood T cell repertoires in COVID-19. Whole-study context: T cells, B-cell-depleted T cells, or PBMCs provided the cDNA or gDNA that served as material.

This CDR3 spans 16 amino acids. CDR1 SGHDN and CDR2 FVKESK come from the germline V gene. Losses at the gene ends were 0 bases for V and 7 bases for J; bases not matched to a gene: 10. Sequenced: peripheral blood. This receptor was identified in a woman over 75 with acute or convalescent COVID-19. The chain recombines TRBV14 with TRBJ1-2; 8 bases map to TRBD1. The CDR3 DNA reads as TGTGCCAGCAGCCAAGATTGGGGCCCAGGGGGCCGTGGCTACACCTTC. It is translated as CASSQDWGPGGRGYTF.